The rows below give T cell receptor beta chains drawn from one sample of a study of T cell responses to AZD1222 COVID-19 vaccine. Profiling relied on immunoSEQ multiplex PCR, and the TCRdb table lists in-frame clones only, not all of them. The sample holds over 100,000 clones; 89% are singletons and the top ten take 5% to 7.5%. This sample comprised peripheral blood, obtained on day 0 of AZD1222 vaccination. The receptors were gathered from an adult in good health. Both conserved end residues are part of each CDR3. Each record gives: CDR3 protein, V gene.

CDR3 protein: CASSSRQGAQPQHF; V gene: TRBV21-1
CDR3 protein: CASSPQGGHTEAFF; V gene: TRBV6-5
CDR3 protein: CASSLARRFQRSGELFF; V gene: TRBV7-8
CDR3 protein: CASSLDRSRSQGGNTIYF; V gene: TRBV7-6
CDR3 protein: CSARNGYTF; V gene: TRBV20-1
CDR3 protein: CASSPGGGVEKLFF; V gene: TRBV18
CDR3 protein: CASRKNNEQFF; V gene: TRBV2
CDR3 protein: CASSLRTAFRGFEAFF; V gene: TRBV6-5
CDR3 protein: CASSFYRGLNEQFF; V gene: TRBV27
CDR3 protein: CASSPRQGSWFLYGTEAFF; V gene: TRBV5-6
CDR3 protein: CASSEVGNYGYTF; V gene: TRBV6-1
CDR3 protein: CASSQVGDTRYQPQHF; V gene: TRBV4-1
CDR3 protein: CASSPLILDERNTEAFF; V gene: TRBV27
CDR3 protein: CASSEARGPGGETQYF; V gene: TRBV6-1
CDR3 protein: CASSATGTSGGYTF; V gene: TRBV6-4
CDR3 protein: CAVKRGLTDTQYF; V gene: TRBV7-6
CDR3 protein: CASSLVGRGFF; V gene: TRBV5-4
CDR3 protein: CASRQGTGDQPQHF; V gene: TRBV5-1
CDR3 protein: CASLETSSPGNQPQHF; V gene: TRBV19
CDR3 protein: CASSFPALEGTGELFF; V gene: TRBV7-9
CDR3 protein: CASSVQTGSGNEKLFF; V gene: TRBV9
CDR3 protein: CASSPYLSQGSSYGYTF; V gene: TRBV3-1/TRBV3-2
CDR3 protein: CASSPRLAGNYEQYF; V gene: TRBV7-2
CDR3 protein: CASSYYGRGTEAFF; V gene: TRBV6-2/TRBV6-3
CDR3 protein: CASMGSNTGELFF; V gene: TRBV2
CDR3 protein: CASSRPFSGGSTDTQYF; V gene: TRBV3-1/TRBV3-2
CDR3 protein: CASSIFGEKLFF; V gene: TRBV19
CDR3 protein: CASSLTGYQPQHF; V gene: TRBV12-3/TRBV12-4
CDR3 protein: CSVEVQGEITEAFF; V gene: TRBV29-1
CDR3 protein: CASSSRRTSGGDNEQFF; V gene: TRBV7-8
CDR3 protein: CARSPGQDYSNQPQHF; V gene: TRBV5-3
CDR3 protein: CASSQNAKNIQYF; V gene: TRBV3-1/TRBV3-2
CDR3 protein: CASRNSGGGYNEQFF; V gene: TRBV6-1
CDR3 protein: CASSVTSRGRLTGELFF; V gene: TRBV9
CDR3 protein: CASRWDSYTF; V gene: TRBV2
CDR3 protein: CASSLESLKGLAGADTQYF; V gene: TRBV7-8
CDR3 protein: CASSFGQGSDTQYF; V gene: TRBV5-8
CDR3 protein: CASSYADGVGKECF; V gene: TRBV6-2/TRBV6-3
CDR3 protein: CASSSTLGTYEQYF; V gene: TRBV27
CDR3 protein: CASSQYRGKAFF; V gene: TRBV3-1/TRBV3-2
CDR3 protein: CASSNHPMSQHF; V gene: TRBV21-1
CDR3 protein: CAWSPSQRLSYEQYF; V gene: TRBV30
CDR3 protein: CASSLAPGGLEMETQYF; V gene: TRBV5-1
CDR3 protein: CSARQGPTGGNTIYF; V gene: TRBV29-1
CDR3 protein: CAWSVKLHGGYTF; V gene: TRBV30
CDR3 protein: CASKGSYEQYF; V gene: TRBV2
CDR3 protein: CAWSVRGFGGGASETQYF; V gene: TRBV30
CDR3 protein: CASSQEGGPSQDYGYTF; V gene: TRBV4-1
CDR3 protein: CASMRAIEGYTF; V gene: TRBV19
CDR3 protein: CASSQFNEQFF; V gene: TRBV14
CDR3 protein: CASSYPGGRDTEAFF; V gene: TRBV6-2/TRBV6-3
CDR3 protein: CAAAGTYNEKLFF; V gene: TRBV19
CDR3 protein: CASSLAPGQGFGGELFF; V gene: TRBV5-6
CDR3 protein: CAAGGGRGNNSPLHF; V gene: TRBV30
CDR3 protein: CASSRQILSGANVLTF; V gene: TRBV5-1
CDR3 protein: CASSYADQGVRFF; V gene: TRBV6-2/TRBV6-3
CDR3 protein: CASSPTRDSYGYTF; V gene: TRBV6-5